The 32 T cell receptor beta chains in this list originate from one sample, sequenced in a study of blood T cell repertoires in COVID-19. Sequencing was performed with immunoSEQ multiplex PCR; in TCRdb, only in-frame clones are kept and a portion is missing. The table lists about 54,000 clones, approximately 81% of them singletons. The source material was peripheral blood. The receptors stem from a man aged 50 or older with acute or convalescent COVID-19.

The chain has TRBV15 and TRBJ1-5, with no clear D. The ends were cut back, 0 bases at V and 3 bases at J, with 3 bases in the middle. The CDR3 covers 13 residues. CDR1 and CDR2 (germline): LNHNV, YYDKDF (reference sequence). The CDR3 is CATSRDYNQPQHF. The CDR3 coding sequence is TGTGCCACCAGCAGAGATTACAATCAGCCCCAGCATTTT. The full variable domain, its missing parts supplied by reference TRBV15 and TRBJ1-5, is DAMVIQNPRYQVTQFGKPVTLSCSQTLNHNVMYWYQQKSSQAPKLLFHYYDKDFNNEADTPDNFQSRRPNTSFCFLDIRSPGLGDTAMYLCATSRDYNQPQHFGDGTRLSIL.

Only a few counts were recorded for this clone. The genes are TRBV5-5 and TRBJ1-1; tentative D call: TRBD1 (5 bases). The CDR3 runs 15 residues. V gave up 1 base and J gave up 1 base, with 11 bases separating them. Germline-derived CDR1 and CDR2 are SGHKS and YYEKEE (reference sequence). CDR3 residues: CASSLYRQKNTEAFF. The CDR3 region has the DNA TGTGCCAGCAGCTTGTATAGACAGAAGAACACTGAAGCTTTCTTT.

The J gene is TRBJ2-7, the V gene TRBV27, with D possibly TRBD2 on 5 matching bases. The CDR3 extends over 14 amino acids. V lost 4 bases, J lost 3 bases, and 13 bases lay in between. Germline assignment: CDR1 MNHEY and CDR2 SMNVEV (reference sequence). CDR3 sequence (DNA): TGTGCCAGCAGTTGGGGTGAGGGCGTCTACGAGCAGTACTTC. Translated: CASSWGEGVYEQYF.

This clone appeared once. The chain uses TRBV10-3 and TRBJ2-2; 9 nucleotides match TRBD2. The CDR3 length is 16 residues. Trimming cost V 6 bases and J 4 bases; bases outside gene matches: 9. Germline CDR1 ENHRY, CDR2 SYGVKD. The CDR3 bases are TGTGCCATCAGGAAACTAGCGGGTGACAGCACCGGGGAGCTGTTTTTT. Protein sequence: CAIRKLAGDSTGELFF.

This sequence joins TRBV9 and TRBJ1-2, with a weak D call TRBD1 (6 bases). Germline V gene sequence: CDR1 SGDLS, CDR2 YYNGEE. The V gene lost 3 bases and the J gene lost 7 bases, with 16 bases spanning the gap. The CDR3 runs to 14 residues. CDR3 sequence: CASSGGGPAVGYTF. DNA for the CDR3: TGTGCCAGCAGCGGTGGGGGCCCCGCGGTTGGCTACACCTTC.

This chain uses TRBV10-3 with TRBJ2-3, with 9 bases that match TRBD1. Trimming cost V 2 bases and J 4 bases; bases outside gene matches: 7. This CDR3 region has 16 residues. Germline V lookup: CDR1 ENHRY, CDR2 SYGVKD. The CDR3 DNA is TGTGCCATCAGTGAGGGGACAGGGCAAGGAGCAGATACGCAGTATTTT. It translates to CAISEGTGQGADTQYF.

CDR3 residues: CASCPWTGQNTIYF. The CDR3 coding sequence is TGCGCCAGCTGCCCTTGGACAGGGCAAAACACCATATATTTT. V usage is TRBV5-1 and J usage is TRBJ1-3, with 8 bases aligning to TRBD1. Per germline, CDR1 SGHRS and CDR2 YFSETQ. The V gene end was trimmed by 7 bases and the J gene end by 6 bases; junction bases not matched to a gene: 9. CDR3 length: 14 residues.

The V gene is TRBV14, the J gene TRBJ2-3; TRBD2 agrees at 12 bases. In germline, CDR1 is SGHDN, CDR2 FVKESK. This CDR3 comprises 16 residues. Germline trimming cut 5 bases from V and 3 bases from J; bases unmatched to any gene: 6. CDR3 nucleotides: TGTGCCAGCAGCAAGACTAGCGGGAGATGGACAGATACGCAGTATTTT. As protein: CASSKTSGRWTDTQYF.

The J gene is TRBJ2-5, the V gene TRBV3-1 (or the pseudogene TRBV3-2), with TRBD2 matching over 11 bases. CDR3 length: 17 amino acids. The germline CDR1 and CDR2 sequences are LGHDT and YNNKEL (reference sequence). Unmatched junction bases numbered 7, after V lost 0 bases and J lost 4 bases. The CDR3 loop reads CASSQELAGGPGETQYF. CDR3 DNA: TGTGCCAGCAGCCAAGAGTTAGCGGGAGGGCCGGGAGAGACCCAGTACTTC.

The genes are TRBV27 and TRBJ2-7, with 8 positions matching TRBD2. The CDR3 loop spans 15 amino acids. In germline, CDR1 is MNHEY, CDR2 SMNVEV (reference sequence). The trim removed 3 bases at V and 1 base at J, leaving 5 bases unmatched. The CDR3 bases are TGTGCCAGCAGTTTCGCTAGCGGGCCTTCCTACGAGCAGTACTTC. Encoded protein: CASSFASGPSYEQYF.

In its sample, this clone was seen once. The chain has TRBV28 and TRBJ2-2; 7 bases are shared with TRBD1. With 6 bases clipped from V and 0 bases from J, the junction kept 4 bases outside the gene matches. The V gene's germline CDR1 is MDHEN and CDR2 SYDVKM. This CDR3 has 15 amino acids. CDR3 sequence reads: CASRWGQSNTGELFF. In DNA form, the CDR3 reads TGTGCCAGCAGATGGGGACAGTCGAACACCGGGGAGCTGTTTTTT. Looking up the rest from reference TRBV28 and TRBJ2-2 gives the full variable domain: DVKVTQSSRYLVKRTGEKVFLECVQDMDHENMFWYRQDPGLGLRLIYFSYDVKMKEKGDIPEGYSVSREKKERFSLILESASTNQTSMYLCASRWGQSNTGELFFGEGSRLTVL.

The V and J genes are TRBV14 and TRBJ2-1, with D possibly matching TRBD1 (5 bases). Per germline, CDR1 SGHDN and CDR2 FVKESK. The CDR3 runs 16 residues. V lost 0 bases to trimming and J lost 2 bases, with 11 bases between them. The CDR3 is CASSQDLGPPYNEQFF. CDR3 bases: TGTGCCAGCAGCCAAGATTTGGGGCCCCCCTACAATGAGCAGTTCTTC.

The chain combines TRBV5-6 with TRBJ2-1, with D perhaps TRBD2 (5 bases). Trimming shortened V by 0 bases and J by 0 bases, and 7 bases separated the two germline ends. In germline, CDR1 is SGHDT, CDR2 YYEEEE. This CDR3 has 15 amino acids. CDR3 loop: CASSLAGSSYNEQFF. The DNA for the CDR3 is TGTGCCAGCAGCTTGGCGGGGAGCTCCTACAATGAGCAGTTCTTC.

The V call is TRBV29-1, the J call TRBJ2-3; 8 bases align to TRBD1. This CDR3 is built from 14 residues. Germline V CDR1 and CDR2: SQVTM, ANQGSEA. Losses at the gene ends were 7 bases for V and 0 bases for J; bases not matched to a gene: 6. CDR3 DNA sequence: TGCAGCGCCAGGGACAGGCGCAGCACAGATACGCAGTATTTT. Protein product: CSARDRRSTDTQYF.

The V and J genes are TRBV30 and TRBJ1-1; no clear D gene. In germline, CDR1 is GTSNPN, CDR2 SVGIG (reference sequence). The CDR3 is 12 residues long. Trimming took off 2 bases at V and 4 bases at J, with 8 bases between the two ends. CDR3 region: CAWSPGSTEAFF. The CDR3 DNA reads TGTGCCTGGAGTCCGGGGAGCACTGAAGCTTTCTTT.

The chain couples TRBV24-1 to TRBJ2-7; the match to TRBD1 covers 12 bases. From germline, CDR1 is KGHDR and CDR2 SFDVKD. The length of the CDR3 is 16 residues. Trimming cost V 4 bases and J 6 bases; bases outside gene matches: 9. The CDR3 DNA reads TGTGCCACCAGTGAAACGGGGACAGGGGGCAACGGCGAGCAGTACTTC. It yields the protein CATSETGTGGNGEQYF.

The CDR3 sequence is CASSSSGQVGNSPLHF. DNA for the CDR3: TGTGCCAGCAGCTCCTCCGGACAGGTTGGGAATTCACCCCTCCACTTT. The rearrangement uses TRBV7-3 and TRBJ1-6, with 7 positions matching TRBD1. Germline V gene lookup returns CDR1 SGHTA and CDR2 FQGTGA. With V trimmed by 4 bases and J by 7 bases, 10 bases remained unmatched. This CDR3 has 16 residues.

The CDR3 DNA sequence: TGTGCCAGCAGCCAAGAATGGACTAGCGGGAGCTCCTACGAGCAGTACTTC. Protein product: CASSQEWTSGSSYEQYF. The rearrangement joins TRBV14 to TRBJ2-7; 13 nucleotides agree with TRBD2. V was clipped by 0 bases and J by 0 bases; unmatched bases: 2. CDR3 length: 17 residues. Germline CDR1 SGHDN, CDR2 FVKESK.

The rearrangement joins TRBV5-1 to TRBJ1-2; 10 bases align to TRBD1. V lost 2 bases, J lost 7 bases, and 8 bases stayed unmatched. The CDR3 sequence is 15 residues long. Germline assignment: CDR1 SGHRS and CDR2 YFSETQ. The CDR3 nucleotides read TGCGCCAGCAGCTTAAGGGGACAGGGGTCGAGTGGCTACACCTTC. It yields the protein CASSLRGQGSSGYTF. The variable domain in full, with the rest retrieved from reference TRBV5-1 and TRBJ1-2, is KAGVTQTPRYLIKTRGQQVTLSCSPISGHRSVSWYQQTPGQGLQFLFEYFSETQRNKGNFPGRFSGRQFSNSRSEMNVSTLELGDSALYLCASSLRGQGSSGYTFGSGTRLTVV.

The CDR3: CASGLGDRGPGYTF. The CDR3 bases are TGTGCTAGTGGTTTGGGGGACAGGGGACCTGGCTACACCTTC. The rearrangement joins TRBV12-5 to TRBJ1-2; 10 bases fit TRBD1. In germline, CDR1 is LGHNT, CDR2 FRNRAP. J lost 7 bases, V lost 1 base, and 3 bases had no gene match. This CDR3 contains 14 residues.

V is TRBV9 and J is TRBJ1-3; tentatively, D is TRBD1 (6 bases). The V end was cut by 2 bases, the J end by 0 bases, with 12 bases between. Germline CDR1 is SGDLS and CDR2 is YYNGEE. This CDR3 region has 16 residues. CDR3 in DNA: TGTGCCAGCAGCGTTCCCCCGACAGGCTCTGGAAACACCATATATTTT. This translates into CASSVPPTGSGNTIYF. Looking up the rest from reference TRBV9 and TRBJ1-3 gives the full variable domain: DSGVTQTPKHLITATGQRVTLRCSPRSGDLSVYWYQQSLDQGLQFLIQYYNGEERAKGNILERFSAQQFPDLHSELNLSSLELGDSALYFCASSVPPTGSGNTIYFGEGSWLTVV.

The genes are TRBV19 and TRBJ1-3; 8 nucleotides agree with TRBD1. This CDR3 has 14 residues. With V trimmed by 5 bases and J by 0 bases, 0 bases remained unmatched. The germline V gene encodes CDR1 LNHDA and CDR2 SQIVND (reference sequence). CDR3 in DNA: TGTGCCAGTAGTGACAGGGGCTCTGGAAACACCATATATTTT. It specifies CASSDRGSGNTIYF.

J is TRBJ1-3 and V is TRBV5-4, with D perhaps matching TRBD1 (5 bases). V lost 3 bases to trimming and J lost 2 bases, with 15 bases between them. The V gene's germline CDR1 is SGHNT and CDR2 YYREEE (reference sequence). The CDR3 runs 16 residues. CDR3 in amino acids: CASSSGPGRTGNTIYF. The DNA of the CDR3 is TGTGCCAGCAGCTCAGGCCCAGGGAGGACTGGAAACACCATATATTTT.

J is TRBJ2-3 and V is TRBV5-1, with 11 bases identical to TRBD2. J was trimmed by 2 bases and V by 4 bases; bases with no gene match: 6. This CDR3 contains 16 residues. Germline values: CDR1 SGHRS, CDR2 YFSETQ. The CDR3: CASSHKLAGDTDTQYF. CDR3 nucleotides: TGCGCCAGCAGCCATAAACTAGCGGGGGACACAGATACGCAGTATTTT.

V gene TRBV10-3 combines with J gene TRBJ1-4, with a weak D call TRBD1 (6 bases). Germline values: CDR1 ENHRY, CDR2 SYGVKD. The CDR3 spans 15 residues. The V and J ends lost 0 bases and 5 bases respectively, with 10 bases between them. The CDR3 region is CAISESTGGNEKLFF. The CDR3 DNA follows: TGTGCCATCAGTGAGTCGACAGGCGGCAATGAAAAACTGTTTTTT.

V gene TRBV6-5 combines with J gene TRBJ1-2; the D is unclear. There are 14 residues in the CDR3. Between the trimmed V and J ends, which lost 2 bases and 4 bases, there was a span of 11 bases. Germline loops: CDR1 MNHEY, CDR2 SVGAGI. CDR3: CASSYDQEAYGYTF. Here the CDR3 DNA reads TGTGCCAGCAGTTACGACCAGGAAGCCTATGGCTACACCTTC.

This chain joins TRBV6-5 and TRBJ2-1; 9 bases match TRBD1. This CDR3 spans 15 amino acids. V was clipped by 5 bases and J by 4 bases; unmatched bases: 6. The germline gives CDR1 MNHEY, CDR2 SVGAGI. The CDR3 sequence is CASSTSGTGYNEQFF. The CDR3 nucleotides read TGTGCCAGCAGTACTTCCGGGACAGGGTACAATGAGCAGTTCTTC.

The chain joins TRBV9 to TRBJ2-7; 11 bases match TRBD1. This CDR3 has 14 residues. J gave up 7 bases and V 6 bases, and 9 bases lay outside the gene matches. CDR1 SGDLS and CDR2 YYNGEE come from the germline V gene. The CDR3 region has the DNA TGTGCCAGCAACGCCGGACAGGGGGCGAGGGAGCAGTACTTC. This translates into CASNAGQGAREQYF.

This clone was recorded a few times. The J gene is TRBJ2-5, the V gene TRBV4-1, with 7 nucleotides matching TRBD2. Germline V gene data show CDR1 as MGHRA and CDR2 as YSYEKL. This CDR3 comprises 16 residues. V trimming: 4 bases; J trimming: 3 bases; junction bases outside the gene matches: 11. The CDR3 spells CASSRIGTSVKETQYF. Here the CDR3 DNA reads TGCGCCAGCAGCCGGATCGGAACTAGCGTTAAAGAGACCCAGTACTTC.

J is TRBJ1-3 and V is TRBV2; D unclear. The germline V and J ends were trimmed by 5 bases and 0 bases, with 14 bases remaining between them. This CDR3 region has 16 residues. Germline CDR1 reads SNHLY; CDR2 reads FYNNEI. The CDR3 coding sequence is TGTGCCAGCAGTTTCCGAAGAGGAGACTCTGGAAACACCATATATTTT. Translating gives CASSFRRGDSGNTIYF.

The chain links TRBV27 to TRBJ2-3; D may be TRBD2 (6 bases). The CDR3 length is 16 residues. Per germline, CDR1 MNHEY and CDR2 SMNVEV (reference sequence). Trimming shortened V by 4 bases and J by 2 bases, and 16 bases separated the two germline ends. In DNA, the CDR3 is TGTGCCAGCAGTTGGGGGAGGACAATTATCACAGATACGCAGTATTTT. It encodes CASSWGRTIITDTQYF.

The chain recombines TRBV7-9 with TRBJ1-1; 11 bases fit TRBD1. Germline V gene sequence: CDR1 SEHNR, CDR2 FQNEAQ (reference sequence). The CDR3 is made up of 16 amino acids. V lost 1 base to trimming and J lost 4 bases; unmatched junction nucleotides: 5. CDR3 coding DNA: TGTGCCAGCAGCTTAGAGTTAGGACAGGGGGCCACTGAAGCTTTCTTT. This translates into CASSLELGQGATEAFF.